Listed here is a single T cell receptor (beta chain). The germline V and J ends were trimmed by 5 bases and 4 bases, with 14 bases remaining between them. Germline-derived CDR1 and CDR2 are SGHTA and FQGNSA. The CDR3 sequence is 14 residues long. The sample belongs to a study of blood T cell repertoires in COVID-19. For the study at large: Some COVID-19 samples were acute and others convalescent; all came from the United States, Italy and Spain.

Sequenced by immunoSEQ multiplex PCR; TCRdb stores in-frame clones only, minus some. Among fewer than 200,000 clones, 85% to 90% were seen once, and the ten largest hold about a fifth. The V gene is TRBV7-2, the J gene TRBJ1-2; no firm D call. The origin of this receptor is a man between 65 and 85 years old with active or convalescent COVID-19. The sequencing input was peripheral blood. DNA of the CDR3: TGTGCCAGCAGCCCGGCCGGCGGGCCCTATGGCTACACCTTC. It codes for CASSPAGGPYGYTF.